This TCR beta chain came from a study of radiation and T cells in renal cell carcinoma. Assay: immunoSEQ multiplex PCR; the TCRdb copy retains only in-frame clones and omits some. The sample includes around 81,000 clones, around four fifths of them seen just once. Study conclusions and caveats: Top tumor clonotypes rose in blood 2 weeks post-radiation, then contracted.

Time point denoted: blood 4 weeks post-SBRT, at nephrectomy. Sample treatment: 15 Gy SBRT to primary tumor, nephrectomy 4 weeks later. This renal cell carcinoma was of the clear cell type. Worth noting for this clone: Its antigen is unknown.

The V segment lost 3 bases and the J segment 5 bases; nucleotides outside the gene matches: 4. CDR3 size: 14 residues. Germline CDR1 and CDR2: SGHAT and FQDESV (reference sequence). The sample here was blood, taken from a patient whose treatment included radiotherapy and nephrectomy. V usage is TRBV11-1 and J usage is TRBJ2-1; TRBD2 matches at 7 bases. The receptor was isolated from a man in his fifties with renal cell carcinoma. CDR3 sequence: CASSFGTIDNEQFF. The CDR3 DNA sequence: TGTGCCAGCAGCTTCGGGACTATCGACAATGAGCAGTTCTTC.